A single sample is the source of the 2 T cell receptor beta chains below, sequenced in a study of CD8+ T cells in alopecia areata. The treatment was: oral pan-JAK inhibitor, 5-10 mg twice daily. Reverse transcription of extracted RNA yielded cDNA, which provided the sequencing template. Repertoires were generated with immunoSEQ multiplex PCR, while TCRdb's copy carries only in-frame clones and drops some. The data contain hundreds of thousands of clones, around three fifths of them seen just once; the ten biggest clones take up 0.75% to 0.95%. The sequencing here drew on CD4+ T cells sorted from blood, taken at week 52, from a patient treated with tofacitinib. The receptors here all came from a human donor with alopecia areata.

V is TRBV5-1 and J is TRBJ2-7; unclear D gene. Per the germline V gene, CDR1 is SGHRS and CDR2 is YFSETQ. CDR3 length: 13 residues. V was shortened by 5 bases and J by 9 bases, with 18 bases between the two germline ends. CDR3 protein: CASREPDATSQYF. The DNA of the CDR3 is TGCGCCAGCAGGGAGCCCGACGCTACGTCGCAGTACTTC.

The CDR3 loop is CAWSVQLTDTQYF. The CDR3 DNA reads as TGTGCCTGGAGTGTACAGTTAACAGATACGCAGTATTTT. The gene calls are TRBV30 and TRBJ2-3; unclear D gene. The V end lost 0 bases, the J end lost 3 bases, and 7 bases lay between the germline ends. This CDR3 has 13 amino acids. Germline lookup yields CDR1 GTSNPN and CDR2 SVGIG (reference sequence).